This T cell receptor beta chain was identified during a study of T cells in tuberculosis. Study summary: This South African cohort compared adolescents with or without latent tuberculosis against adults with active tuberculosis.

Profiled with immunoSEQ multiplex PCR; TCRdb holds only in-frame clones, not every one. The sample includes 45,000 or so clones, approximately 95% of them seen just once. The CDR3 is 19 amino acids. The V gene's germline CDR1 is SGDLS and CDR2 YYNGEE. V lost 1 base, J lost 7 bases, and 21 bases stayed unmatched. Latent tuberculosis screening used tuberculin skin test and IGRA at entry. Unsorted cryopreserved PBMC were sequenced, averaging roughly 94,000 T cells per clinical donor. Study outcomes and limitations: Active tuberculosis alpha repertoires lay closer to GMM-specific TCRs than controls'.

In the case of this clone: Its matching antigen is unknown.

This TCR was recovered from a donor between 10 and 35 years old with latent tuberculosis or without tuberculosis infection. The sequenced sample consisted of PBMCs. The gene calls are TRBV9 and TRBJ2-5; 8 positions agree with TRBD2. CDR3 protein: CASSVSSSPKAGEPGTQYF. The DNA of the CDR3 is TGTGCCAGCAGCGTATCCTCCTCACCCAAAGCGGGGGAACCTGGGACCCAGTACTTC.